A selection of T cell receptor beta chains follows, all from one sample in a study of cytotoxic CD8 clonotypes in ibrutinib-treated CLL. TCRdb's table, derived via immunoSEQ multiplex PCR, lists solely in-frame clones and lacks some. This table holds over 45,000 clones, 54% found once. The input for sequencing was PBMCs, taken at disease progression, from a patient treated with ibrutinib. The source is a human donor with chronic lymphocytic leukemia. The CDR3 runs from the conserved cysteine through the conserved F or W. D genes are given only for firm matches. Size is omitted from some rows. Given values are once, few, many or a class for expanded clones.

J gene,clone size,V gene,D gene,CDR3 DNA,CDR3 protein
TRBJ2-3,NA,TRBV7-2,NA,TGTGCCAGCAGACCAACGAGCACAGATACGCAGTATTTT,CASRPTSTDTQYF
TRBJ2-7,NA,TRBV9,NA,TGTGCCAGCAGCGTGGGCGGGGCATGGGACGAGCAGTACTTC,CASSVGGAWDEQYF
TRBJ2-7,NA,TRBV19,TRBD1,TGTGCCAGTAGCCATCGCACCGGGACAGCGGAATCCTACGAGCAGTACTTC,CASSHRTGTAESYEQYF
TRBJ1-4,once,TRBV5-6,NA,TGTGCCAGCAGCTTGTTGGGGTTCGGAGAAAAACTGTTTTTT,CASSLLGFGEKLFF
TRBJ2-3,NA,TRBV5-4,NA,TGTGCCAGCAGATCTTGGAGCAGCACAGATACGCAGTATTTT,CASRSWSSTDTQYF
TRBJ1-1,NA,TRBV5-4,NA,TGTGCCAGCAGCTTGGGGTCGGGGGGTCGGACTGAAGCTTTCTTT,CASSLGSGGRTEAFF
TRBJ2-7,few,TRBV28,TRBD2,TGTGCCAGCAGTATTAGCGGGAGTCTATACGAGCAGTACTTC,CASSISGSLYEQYF
TRBJ2-7,NA,TRBV14,TRBD1,TGTGCCAGCAGCCGTCCCGGGACAGGGAAGAGGGACTACGAGCAGTACTTC,CASSRPGTGKRDYEQYF
TRBJ2-7,NA,TRBV30,TRBD2,TGTGCCCTCCGACTAGCGGGGGCCTACGAGCAGTACTTC,CALRLAGAYEQYF
TRBJ2-7,NA,TRBV4-1,TRBD2,TGCGCCAGCAGCCAAGTAGCGGGACAAACCTACGAGCAGTACTTC,CASSQVAGQTYEQYF
TRBJ2-2,few,TRBV2,TRBD2,TGTGCCAGCAGTGTCCTAGCGGGGGTGGAGTGGGTCGGGGAGCTGTTTTTT,CASSVLAGVEWVGELFF
TRBJ1-5,few,TRBV28,NA,TGTGCCAGCACCCCGGCAGGGCCGAGCAATCAGCCCCAGCATTTT,CASTPAGPSNQPQHF
TRBJ2-7,NA,TRBV5-6,TRBD1,TGTGCCAGCAGTCTCCGGGACAGGGAGGCCGAGCAGTACTTC,CASSLRDREAEQYF
TRBJ2-5,NA,TRBV5-1,TRBD1,TGCGCCAGCAGCTTGTCAGGGACAGGGGGCCAGGAGACCCAGTACTTC,CASSLSGTGGQETQYF
TRBJ1-5,NA,TRBV18,NA,TGTGCCAGCTCACCACCAGATTACAATAGCAATCAGCCCCAGCATTTT,CASSPPDYNSNQPQHF
TRBJ1-2,few,TRBV30,TRBD1,TGTGCCTGGAGCGGGGGACAGCAAGACTATGGCTACACCTTC,CAWSGGQQDYGYTF
TRBJ2-4,NA,TRBV20-1,NA,TGCAGTGCTATAGACAAAAACATTCAGTACTTC,CSAIDKNIQYF
TRBJ1-5,NA,TRBV7-2,NA,TGTGCCAGCAGCATAACCACGCCCAGGGGCAATCAGCCCCAGCATTTT,CASSITTPRGNQPQHF
TRBJ2-7,NA,TRBV27,NA,TGTGCCAGCAGTTTATCAGGGATCCACGAGCAGTACTTC,CASSLSGIHEQYF
TRBJ1-1,few,TRBV18,NA,TGTGCCAGCTCACCCTCAGAGAACACTGAAGCTTTCTTT,CASSPSENTEAFF
TRBJ1-5,NA,TRBV27,NA,TGTGCCAGCGACAGGTCAGATAGCAATCAGCCCCAGCATTTT,CASDRSDSNQPQHF
TRBJ2-5,NA,TRBV11-3,NA,TGTGCCAGCAGCTTAAGGGAAGAGACCCAGTACTTC,CASSLREETQYF
TRBJ2-3,few,TRBV5-1,NA,TGCGCCAGCAGGGAGGCAGATACGCAGTATTTT,CASREADTQYF
TRBJ2-1,NA,TRBV9,NA,TGTGCCAGCAGCGTCGAACTAGTCGCCTACAATGAGCAGTTCTTC,CASSVELVAYNEQFF
TRBJ1-4,few,TRBV4-2,NA,TGTGCCAGCAGCCAAGATTGGGCAGGGACTGAAAAACTGTTTTTT,CASSQDWAGTEKLFF
TRBJ2-2,NA,TRBV7-9,NA,TGTGCCAGCAGCTTAAGGGGATCCCCCACCGGGGAGCTGTTTTTT,CASSLRGSPTGELFF
TRBJ2-5,few,TRBV7-9,NA,TGTGCCAGCAGACCTCAAGAGACCCAGTACTTC,CASRPQETQYF
TRBJ2-7,once,TRBV14,TRBD2,TGTGCCAGCAAGACTAGCGGGAGGTACGAGCAGTACTTC,CASKTSGRYEQYF
TRBJ2-1,few,TRBV28,TRBD1,TGTGCCAGCAGTCCACCATTTGGACAGGGCATTGGGCAGTTCTTC,CASSPPFGQGIGQFF